The rows below give T cell receptor beta chains drawn from one sample of a study of CD8+ T cells in alopecia areata. Using immunoSEQ multiplex PCR, the repertoire was profiled, and TCRdb retains in-frame clones only, with some absent. The sample shows around 190,000 clones, over 60% of them seen only once. The source material was CD4+ T cells sorted from blood, sampled at week 4, from a patient treated with tofacitinib. Receptors originate from a human donor with alopecia areata. CDR3s include the opening cysteine and the closing phenylalanine or tryptophan. D genes are given only for firm matches. Size is omitted from some rows. Given values are once, few, many or a class for expanded clones.

- | - | TRBJ1-1 | TRBV2 | CASSARNTEAFF | TGTGCCAGCAGTGCCAGGAACACTGAAGCTTTCTTT
- | - | TRBJ2-6 | TRBV4-3 | CASSRLISGANVLTF | TGCGCCAGCAGCCGACTGATCTCTGGGGCCAACGTCCTGACTTTC
- | few | TRBJ2-6 | TRBV7-2 | CASSRDSSGANVLTF | TGTGCCAGCAGCCGGGATAGCTCTGGGGCCAACGTCCTGACTTTC
- | few | TRBJ1-2 | TRBV30 | CAWSVSEGGYTF | TGTGCCTGGAGTGTCTCGGAGGGGGGCTACACCTTC
- | once | TRBJ2-2 | TRBV2 | CASSEVGSGTGELFF | TGTGCCAGCAGTGAAGTAGGTAGCGGTACCGGGGAGCTGTTTTTT
TRBD1 | - | TRBJ2-5 | TRBV5-6 | CASSRQGVQETQYF | TGTGCCAGCAGCCGACAGGGGGTCCAAGAGACCCAGTACTTC
- | - | TRBJ2-5 | TRBV20-1 | CSAWQQETQYF | TGCAGTGCTTGGCAGCAAGAGACCCAGTACTTC
- | - | TRBJ1-1 | TRBV19 | CASSTTRNTEAFF | TGTGCCAGTAGTACTACACGGAACACTGAAGCTTTCTTT
TRBD1 | - | TRBJ1-1 | TRBV6-6 | CASSTTGEAAFF | TGTGCCAGCAGTACGACAGGGGAGGCGGCTTTCTTT
TRBD1 | few | TRBJ1-2 | TRBV29-1 | CSVARDREDGYTF | TGCAGCGTCGCGCGGGACAGGGAAGATGGCTACACCTTC
- | once | TRBJ2-7 | TRBV29-1 | CSVRSSYEQYF | TGCAGCGTTCGCAGCTCCTACGAGCAGTACTTC
TRBD2 | - | TRBJ2-1 | TRBV6-5 | CASSYSGGTLNNEQFF | TGTGCCAGCAGTTACTCGGGGGGGACGTTGAACAATGAGCAGTTCTTC
- | - | TRBJ2-3 | TRBV5-1 | CASSPSLGGGTTDTQYF | TGCGCCAGCAGCCCCAGCTTGGGAGGGGGGACCACAGATACGCAGTATTTT
TRBD1 | once | TRBJ2-2 | TRBV4-1 | CASSQTPGQGADGELFF | TGCGCCAGCAGCCAAACCCCGGGACAGGGGGCGGACGGGGAGCTGTTTTTT
- | - | TRBJ2-2 | TRBV15 | CATNRFTGELFF | TGTGCCACCAACAGGTTCACCGGGGAGCTGTTTTTT
- | - | TRBJ2-3 | TRBV10-3 | CAISESADTQYF | TGTGCCATCAGTGAGTCTGCAGATACGCAGTATTTT
- | few | TRBJ1-5 | TRBV5-1 | CASSLSPEQPQHF | TGCGCCAGCAGCTTGAGCCCCGAACAGCCCCAGCATTTT
TRBD1 | - | TRBJ1-2 | TRBV29-1 | CSVNRGGGYGYTF | TGCAGCGTTAACAGGGGCGGAGGCTATGGCTACACCTTC
- | - | TRBJ1-5 | TRBV7-2 | CASSLVEGSNQPQHF | TGTGCCAGCAGCTTAGTGGAGGGAAGCAATCAGCCCCAGCATTTT
TRBD1 | - | TRBJ1-4 | TRBV29-1 | CSVTGTGDEKLFF | TGCAGCGTTACCGGGACAGGGGATGAAAAACTGTTTTTT
- | - | TRBJ2-1 | TRBV10-3 | CALAGGDKNEQFF | TGTGCCCTCGCTGGTGGGGATAAAAATGAGCAGTTCTTC
- | few | TRBJ2-5 | TRBV4-2 | CASSQEGEWETQYF | TGTGCCAGCAGCCAGGAAGGGGAGTGGGAGACCCAGTACTTC
- | - | TRBJ2-7 | TRBV29-1 | CSVLTSSYEQYF | TGCAGCGTTCTGACATCCTCCTACGAGCAGTACTTC
TRBD2 | once | TRBJ2-5 | TRBV2 | CASKVAGVQETQYF | TGTGCCAGCAAAGTAGCGGGGGTACAAGAGACCCAGTACTTC
- | - | TRBJ2-1 | TRBV29-1 | CSVRPEGSSYNEQFF | TGCAGCGTTCGCCCCGAAGGAAGCTCCTACAATGAGCAGTTCTTC
TRBD2 | - | TRBJ2-5 | TRBV4-3 | CASSQDLAGGTSLWETQYF | TGCGCCAGCAGCCAAGATCTAGCGGGGGGTACCAGTTTGTGGGAGACCCAGTACTTC
- | few | TRBJ1-6 | TRBV19 | CASSIRGVSLHF | TGTGCCAGTAGTATTCGGGGAGTCAGCCTCCACTTT
TRBD1 | - | TRBJ2-5 | TRBV5-4 | CASSSRTGPGTQYF | TGTGCCAGCAGCTCCCGGACAGGGCCAGGGACCCAGTACTTC
TRBD1 | - | TRBJ2-5 | TRBV19 | CASSGTAQETQYF | TGTGCCAGTAGCGGGACAGCCCAAGAGACCCAGTACTTC
- | once | TRBJ2-5 | TRBV29-1 | CSVGEGETQYF | TGCAGCGTTGGTGAGGGGGAGACCCAGTACTTC
- | - | TRBJ1-2 | TRBV12-1 | CASSSPIRCGRDGYTF | TGTGCCAGCAGCTCCCCGATTCGTTGTGGCAGGGATGGCTACACCTTC
TRBD1 | once | TRBJ1-2 | TRBV7-2 | CASSPDRSYGYTF | TGTGCCAGCAGTCCGGACAGGAGCTATGGCTACACCTTC
- | - | TRBJ1-6 | TRBV30 | CAWSVEGIQSPLHF | TGTGCCTGGAGTGTAGAGGGAATCCAATCACCCCTCCACTTT
- | - | TRBJ2-5 | TRBV7-9 | CASSFARDLGGTQYF | TGTGCCAGCAGCTTCGCCAGGGACCTCGGCGGGACCCAGTACTTC
TRBD2 | - | TRBJ2-7 | TRBV5-4 | CASSLGTSGGYEQYF | TGTGCCAGCAGCTTGGGGACTAGCGGGGGCTACGAGCAGTACTTC
TRBD2 | - | TRBJ2-1 | TRBV29-1 | CSVEEGSGGLNEQFF | TGCAGCGTTGAAGAGGGAAGCGGGGGGTTAAATGAGCAGTTCTTC
- | - | TRBJ1-5 | TRBV7-3 | CASSLTGDQPQHF | TGTGCCAGCAGCTTAACCGGTGATCAGCCCCAGCATTTT
- | - | TRBJ2-5 | TRBV25-1 | CASTPSGEKTQYF | TGTGCCAGCACCCCCTCCGGGGAGAAGACCCAGTACTTC
- | - | TRBJ2-7 | TRBV29-1 | CSVGGNGYEQYF | TGCAGCGTTGGTGGAAATGGCTACGAGCAGTACTTC
- | - | TRBJ2-4 | TRBV11-2 | CASTEGGKNIQYF | TGTGCCAGCACCGAAGGTGGCAAAAACATTCAGTACTTC
- | - | TRBJ2-7 | TRBV4-2 | CASSQEAISYEQYF | TGTGCCAGCAGCCAAGAAGCGATTTCCTACGAGCAGTACTTC
TRBD1 | - | TRBJ2-7 | TRBV6-1 | CASSTRDRGVNEQYF | TGTGCCAGCAGTACTCGGGACAGGGGTGTGAACGAGCAGTACTTC
TRBD2 | once | TRBJ2-3 | TRBV4-2 | CASSQDGAGGPIDTQYF | TGTGCCAGCAGCCAAGATGGCGCGGGGGGGCCTATAGATACGCAGTATTTT
- | - | TRBJ2-7 | TRBV27 | CASSQGYPYEQYF | TGTGCCAGCAGTCAGGGGTATCCCTACGAGCAGTACTTC
- | - | TRBJ2-7 | TRBV7-8 | CASSLVQTLYEQYF | TGTGCCAGCAGCTTAGTTCAAACCCTCTACGAGCAGTACTTC
TRBD2 | few | TRBJ2-1 | TRBV7-2 | CASSPGLAGYEQFF | TGTGCCAGCAGCCCCGGACTAGCGGGGTATGAGCAGTTCTTC
- | - | TRBJ2-7 | TRBV5-4 | CASSLAHTHEQYF | TGTGCCAGCAGCTTGGCCCATACCCACGAGCAGTACTTC
- | - | TRBJ1-2 | TRBV25-1 | CASSDQNNYGYTF | TGTGCCAGCAGTGATCAGAATAACTATGGCTACACCTTC